This T cell receptor beta chain was observed in a study of cytomegalovirus exposure and HLA in healthy donors (dated by TCRdb to the late 2010s). With regard to the full study: An earlier analysis of approximately 600 of the donors reported about 250 Gb of sequence data and some 120 million unique TCR beta sequences from about 179 million T cells. Among about 410 genotyped donors of the cohort, an average of about 220,000 unique TCR beta nucleotide sequences was sequenced per donor, of which roughly 18% were non-productive. Typing coverage differed by locus: A, B, C, DRB1 and DQB1 were typed in about 620-630 donors, DQA1 in about 500, DPA1 in 600 to 610, and DPB1 in 450 to 480. All discovery cohort repertoires had been generated using a single sequencing platform. Along with the approximately 650-subject first cohort, a separate validation cohort of roughly 110 different subjects was used. A later analysis re-examined previously published TCR beta repertoires from roughly 650 donors and added high-resolution HLA genotyping to investigate patterns of TCR occurrence. Because of strong linkage in the cohort, roughly five DR-DQ haplotypes were treated as single units for association and clustering. To predict cytomegalovirus infection status, the study combined high-throughput TCR immunosequencing, statistical association of individual TCRs with disease status, and machine learning. HLA typing covered class I and class II loci at four-digit resolution. Alongside the repertoire data, information on donor age, sex, ethnicity and CMV serostatus was compiled. An early release that covered around 590 HLA-typed donors contained approximately 300 gigabases of sequencing data and tens of millions of unique TCR sequences. To decide whether each TCR beta V gene segment behaved as functional or pseudogenic, an earlier analysis of some 600 of the donors relied on high-throughput TCR beta sequencing. The study used immunosequencing to profile the T cell repertoires of several hundred subjects and linked those repertoires to cytomegalovirus serostatus. The study aimed to test whether signatures of past pathogen exposure could be identified by cataloging public T cell receptors. The later analysis used no new phenotypic data to find candidate immune exposures, relying instead on TCR beta sequences and their occurrence across donors. A later genetic analysis used genome-wide SNP genotypes for about three fifths of the 666 donors, treating that subset as a discovery cohort. Of the approximately 400 genotyped donors, around 81% fell in the genetic ancestry cluster associated with self-reported Caucasian donors. What the study reported, not specific to this receptor: In a later analysis, the rate of TCR association differed among HLA loci, with DRB1 alleles having the most associated TCRs and HLA-C alleles having the fewest. A further reported finding was that TCR beta sequences accurately predicted the HLA-A and HLA-B alleles for most subjects in the first cohort. Three of the identified cytomegalovirus-associated TCR beta chains were confirmed in vitro to be specific for cytomegalovirus antigens. Compared with the approximately 670-donor mean, donors in an Asian-associated ancestry cluster had fewer N-insertions in productive TCRs, according to a later genetic analysis. When HLA alleles, especially DR and DQ, strongly co-occurred, TCR associations were difficult to assign to individual alleles. HLA typing was unavailable for some donors at each locus, so association tests used only the typed subset. For the cohort, immune exposure information was limited to CMV serostatus. Linkage disequilibrium might explain the correlated functional status among segregating V segments, but an unknown experimental factor could not be excluded. Presence/absence analyses assumed roughly uniform sequencing depth across donors, an assumption that may not hold. According to a later analysis, most CMV-associated TCR beta chains appeared to be HLA-restricted, and the HLA associations seemed to be driven largely by CMV exposure. In a later analysis, several top co-occurrence clusters were reported to appear linked to parvovirus B19, influenza, CMV and Epstein-Barr virus. A total of 150 to 200 TCR beta chains were listed by the study as associated with cytomegalovirus. The 87-base-pair reads could not distinguish some IMGT-functional V segments, including TRBV6-2 and TRBV6-3, so those segments were excluded. The earlier analysis of a few hundred of the donors excluded seventeen rarely observed V segments, including chromosome 9 orphons, because counts were too low. In a later analysis, 15,000 to 20,000 TCR beta sequences were associated with specific HLA alleles at a false discovery rate of 0.05. The authors suggested that the approach could potentially be generalized to other disease states and immunological phenotypes. A group of highly shared sequence variants was considered likely to be a technical artifact of the sequencing pipeline. Cytomegalovirus status was reported to be diagnosed by the classifier with high specificity and sensitivity in both the original and validation cohorts. An association between a missense DCLRE1C variant and V-gene and J-gene trimming of TCR beta chains was found in a later genetic analysis and replicated in an independent cohort. Most TCR sequences were seen in very few donors, while some public TCRs were found in many individuals. Only TCR beta chains were sequenced in this cohort, and the absence of alpha or paired-chain data limited detectable features. Broadly in line with IMGT annotations, most TCR beta V segments showed up in productive rearrangements about 87% or about 30% of the time in an earlier analysis of several hundred of the donors. A later analysis found that HLA-associated TCR beta chains were more clonally expanded and had lower generation probabilities than equally common non-associated chains.

The cohort consisted of 600 to 700 healthy bone marrow donors. Cohort members were all nominally healthy when sampled, although unrecorded immune exposures were likely present. The donor tested CMV seropositive, placing the donor among the roughly 270 seropositive members of the cohort. A peripheral blood sample was collected from each donor, and TCR beta sequencing was performed on peripheral blood mononuclear cells. The Qiagen DNeasy Blood Extraction Kit was used to extract genomic DNA from the blood cell samples. The method was the immunoSEQ multiplex PCR assay. A mixture of 60 forward primers for TCR Vbeta segments and 13 reverse primers for TCR Jbeta segments was used in the multiplex PCR. The CDR3 region of rearranged TCR beta genes was amplified from genomic DNA by a multiplex PCR assay. The Illumina HiSeq System was used to sequence the amplified TCR beta libraries as 87-base-pair reads. The paper's data handling went like this. A later analysis counted tens of millions of unique TCR beta chains across the approximately 700 repertoires, and some 11 million of these chains were shared by at least two donors. Raw reads were error-corrected and collapsed into unique sequences by a nearest-neighbor algorithm in which closely related sequences were merged to remove PCR and sequencing errors. CDR3 sequences were aligned to IMGT reference sequences to assign V, D and J gene segments. For a sequence to be retained, a match of at least six nucleotides to both a V gene segment and a J gene segment was required. Rearrangements were classified as productive when the CDR3 lacked stop codons and remained in frame with V and J, and all other rearrangements were classified as non-productive. Following IMGT convention, CDR3 was defined as the stretch from the second conserved V-encoded cysteine to the conserved J-encoded phenylalanine. Sequences without an unambiguous match to a single V gene segment were excluded from the earlier analysis of 587 of the donors. In an earlier analysis of several hundred of the donors, V segments were called functional above 56.7% productive rearrangements and were called segregating when the between-donor standard deviation exceeded 5%. A statistical classification framework was built for diagnosing cytomegalovirus status from the catalog of TCR beta chain sequences. V and J gene assignment, in a later analysis, came from comparing TCR nucleotide sequences with IMGT/GENE-DB human TR gene sequences. A later analysis assigned CDR3 sequences and most-parsimonious VDJ recombination scenarios with the TCRdist pipeline. In a later analysis, each TCR beta chain was defined by its CDR3 amino acid sequence together with its V-gene family, and reads without a unique V-gene family were excluded. A later analysis removed 592 highly shared, low-generation-probability nucleotide sequences to deal with suspected cross-contamination and a sequencing artifact. In a later analysis, a clonal expansion index for each public chain was calculated from normalized within-repertoire ranks of inferred template counts. In a later analysis, generation probabilities were computed using a VDJ recombination model fitted to out-of-frame rearrangements, and the results were checked against IGoR. A later analysis scored TCR-TCR, TCR-HLA and TCR-CMV co-occurrence with hypergeometric tests, applying a repertoire-size bias correction to TCR pairs. False discovery rates were estimated in a later analysis by permuting HLA or CMV assignments 20 times. In a later analysis, co-occurring TCRs were grouped using DBSCAN, and TCRdist sequence similarity was added for clustering within HLA-allele-positive subsets. Repertoires with fewer than 30,000 or more than 120,000 public chains, plus five repertoires with anomalous nucleotide sharing, were excluded from co-occurrence clustering. TCRdb holds this immuneACCESS table with in-frame rearrangements only. Some clones are missing; in checked studies, unresolved V genes explain under half, and the rest has no known cause. From that table come the V and J calls and clone size; the DNA was used to work out D and trimming. Recorded for this sample are fewer than 250,000 clones; approximately 82% of them occurred a single time. Clones ranked in the top ten supply 10% of the sample.

V and J lose 2 bases and 14 bases, and a span of 18 bases separates them. From cysteine to phenylalanine, the CDR3 is 13 amino acids long. Only the CDR3 part of the read is kept: 39 bases, read in frame from the first base. CDR1 MNHNS and CDR2 SASEGT were looked up in the germline V gene. As regards this clone: The antigen this receptor binds is unknown. The input lacks base qualities; no much larger clone sits a single base away.

Input material: PBMCs. The origin of this receptor is a woman aged 45-65 years in good health and CMV-seropositive. The chain was built from TRBV6-1 and TRBJ1-2; there is no confident call for the D gene. The CDR3 protein: CASSETDKTPRTF. The DNA reads TGTGCCAGCAGTGAAACAGACAAGACCCCTCGTACCTTC.